This entry is about one T cell receptor (beta chain). Its antigen remains unknown. The junction differs from germline at one of its ends, possibly a read error. This record belongs to a study of T-cell memory formation after mild COVID-19. A 5'RACE reaction primed in the constant segment made cDNA libraries of TCR alpha and TCR beta, and these carried sample barcodes and UMIs. MiXCR was run by TCRdb on the 5' RACE reads, yielding one entry per CDR3 protein. The table has hundreds of thousands of distinct CDR3 sequences, roughly 18% seen once. Findings and limits, study-wide: CD8+ contracting clones occupied EMRA, while CD4+ ones occupied mainly CM and EM. There were some responding clones in pre-infection memory, which suggested that cross-reactive memory had joined.

The CDR3 spans 14 residues. CDR1 SGHTA and CDR2 FQGTGA come from the germline V gene. The TCR was taken from an adult woman who had mild COVID-19 (a few samples of this study predate the infection). Cell type and time point are not known. V gene TRBV7-3 combines with J gene TRBJ2-3, with no clear D. The sequenced sample was PBMCs or a T cell subset sorted from them (not recorded which). In nucleotides, the CDR3 is TGTGCCAGCAGCATAACCGGGTCCTGGGATACGCAGTATTTT. Translated, it gives CASSITGSWDTQYF.